This T cell receptor (beta chain) comes out of a study of human T cells and chemical hapten exposure. TCRdb itself ran the RACE reads through MiXCR, one entry per CDR3 protein. Counted here are 100,000 to 150,000 distinct CDR3 sequences, about 14% occurring once; the ten biggest clones make up around 3%. This clonotype was detected only a few times. The time point here: pre-sensitization, week 0. Treatment denoted: therapeutic diphenylcyclopropenone sensitization with weekly scalp DPC. The CDR3 sequence is 14 residues long. The germline gives CDR1 MNHEY, CDR2 SVGAGI. With 7 bases clipped from V and 3 bases from J, the junction kept 6 bases outside the gene matches.

Sequenced here: whole blood, sampled in connection with sensitization to the hapten diphenylcyclopropenone (DPC). This TCR was sampled from a woman between 18 and 29 years old with alopecia areata. Some clones in this sample may be carry-over from other donors' samples. This chain connects TRBV6-5 to TRBJ2-3; 8 bases map to TRBD1. The CDR3 DNA reads TGTGCCAGCATAGGACAGGGTCCAACAGATACGCAGTATTTT. Protein product: CASIGQGPTDTQYF.